This T cell receptor beta chain was captured in a study of spatial heterogeneity in lung cancer. Study information: When available, follow-up PBMC samples taken a median of approximately 26 months after resection were sequenced.

Using its own MiXCR run on the 5' RACE reads, TCRdb lists one record per CDR3 protein. The sample comprises about 4,400 distinct CDR3 sequences, about a quarter of which are singletons, and approximately 6% rests with the top ten. The time point is: blood at routine non-recurrence follow-up after resection. Whole RNA from tumor, nontumor lung or frozen PBMC was sequenced unsorted. General observations from the study: The appearance of ubiquitous expanded tumor TCRs in blood was greater at resection than follow-up.

Notes on this clonotype: The target antigen is unknown.

Per the germline V gene, CDR1 is SNHLY and CDR2 is FYNNEI. The length of the CDR3 is 13 residues. V gave up 7 bases and J gave up 2 bases, with 12 bases separating them. The starting material was PBMCs, obtained at follow-up. This sequence joins TRBV2 and TRBJ2-7; perhaps TRBD2 as D (7 bases). The source of this sequence is a male donor with early-stage non-small cell lung cancer. CDR3 sequence reads: CASNKGGTYEQYF. The CDR3, as DNA: TGTGCCAGCAATAAGGGGGGGACCTACGAGCAGTACTTC.